This note documents a single T cell receptor (beta chain) sequence. Antigen unknown. The assay was immunoSEQ multiplex PCR, and TCRdb's table has in-frame clones only and misses some. Here the sample spans tens of thousands of clones, about 91% being singletons. This entry comes from a study of graft-versus-host responses after intestinal transplantation. Germline assignment: CDR1 SGHAT and CDR2 FQNNGV. Trimming took 5 bases from V and 3 from J; bases not matched to a gene: 8. The CDR3 is made up of 15 amino acids. This TCR was recovered from a human donor who received an intestinal transplant. This chain links TRBV11-2 with TRBJ2-7; 9 bases fit TRBD1. This material consisted of unstimulated CD8+ T cells sorted from spleen or lymph node cells, taken before intestinal transplant. Here the CDR3 DNA reads TGTGCCAGCAGCATAGCACCGGGACAGGGCTACGAGCAGTACTTC. Its protein is CASSIAPGQGYEQYF.